These 21 T cell receptor beta chains were sequenced from one sample in a study of vaccination effects on CD4 cells after COVID-19. Antigen-specific CD4+ T cells were first expanded with viral peptide pools by the ViraFEST assay and only then sequenced. Following culture for about ten days, CD4+ T cells were isolated. Their SARS-CoV-2 infection, verified by PCR, occurred between March and December 2020. Clones were read by immunoSEQ multiplex PCR, and TCRdb kept only the in-frame ones, dropping some. The table has around 30,000 clones, approximately 80% seen once. Their target antigens are unknown. The material sequenced was CD4+ T cells from PBMCs cultured with HCoV-NL63 spike peptides, taken before COVID-19 vaccination. These receptors all come from a human donor who had a prior SARS-CoV-2 infection.

V gene TRBV29-1 combines with J gene TRBJ2-2; TRBD1 agrees at 9 bases. Per the germline V gene, CDR1 is SQVTM and CDR2 is ANQGSEA. This CDR3 contains 15 residues. The ends lost 5 bases at V and 4 bases at J; junction bases unmatched: 8. The CDR3 DNA reads TGCAGCGTTCGTCCCGGGACAGGGAGCACCGGGGAGCTGTTTTTT. Protein sequence: CSVRPGTGSTGELFF.

The chain joins TRBV5-1 to TRBJ1-1, with 8 bases matching TRBD1. Unmatched junction bases numbered 12, after V lost 5 bases and J lost 6 bases. The germline gives CDR1 SGHRS, CDR2 YFSETQ. This CDR3 has 15 residues. CDR3 coding DNA: TGCGCCAGCAGTATTTTTACAGGGGGTTCCCCTGAAGCTTTCTTT. Its protein product is CASSIFTGGSPEAFF.

The table lists this clone with a few counts. This rearrangement joins TRBV18 to TRBJ2-7; TRBD2 agrees at 11 bases. Germline V gene lookup returns CDR1 KGHSH and CDR2 LQKENI. The CDR3 runs to 16 residues. J was trimmed by 2 bases and V by 0 bases; bases with no gene match: 3. This CDR3 reads CASSPPGSGRAYEQYF. The DNA of the CDR3 is TGTGCCAGCTCACCACCGGGTAGCGGGAGGGCCTACGAGCAGTACTTC.

V gene TRBV6-6 combines with J gene TRBJ1-1; D call uncertain. Germline lookup yields CDR1 MNHNY and CDR2 SVGAGI (reference sequence). V was cut by 0 bases and J by 6 bases, with 8 bases left in between. The CDR3 covers 13 residues. The CDR3 spells CASSYSRVAEAFF. The CDR3 DNA sequence: TGTGCCAGCAGTTACTCTCGGGTAGCTGAAGCTTTCTTT.

The chain is built from TRBV4-1 and TRBJ1-1; D possibly corresponds to TRBD1 (6 bases). The ends were cut back, 4 bases at V and 3 bases at J, with 15 bases in the middle. The CDR3 has 15 residues. CDR1 and CDR2 from the germline V gene are MGHRA and YSYEKL. As DNA, the CDR3 is TGCGCCAGCAGCCCCCGTTGGGGGGCGTACACTGAAGCTTTCTTT. Protein: CASSPRWGAYTEAFF.

The chain has TRBV5-1 and TRBJ1-2; the match to TRBD1 covers 7 bases. Germline V gene data show CDR1 as SGHRS and CDR2 as YFSETQ. The J segment lost 2 bases and the V segment lost 1 base, leaving 8 bases of the junction unmatched. The CDR3 has 16 amino acids. The CDR3 nucleotides are TGCGCCAGCAGCTTGATTGGTGGACAGGAGAACTATGGCTACACCTTC. The encoded protein is CASSLIGGQENYGYTF.

The V gene is TRBV11-2, the J gene TRBJ2-3; TRBD2 matches 12 bases. J gave up 4 bases and V 6 bases, and 8 bases lay outside the gene matches. The CDR3 length is 16 residues. Germline CDR1 reads SGHAT; CDR2 reads FQNNGV. The CDR3 coding sequence is TGTGCCAGCAGATCCCCGACTAGCGGGGGCCCAGATACGCAGTATTTT. It translates to CASRSPTSGGPDTQYF. The full variable domain, rest sourced from reference TRBV11-2 and TRBJ2-3, is EAGVAQSPRYKIIEKRQSVAFWCNPISGHATLYWYQQILGQGPKLLIQFQNNGVVDDSQLPKDRFSAERLKGVDSTLKIQPAKLEDSAVYLCASRSPTSGGPDTQYFGPGTRLTVL.

The chain is built from TRBV5-1 and TRBJ1-2; 8 bases match TRBD1. CDR3 length: 15 amino acids. Unmatched junction bases numbered 5, after V lost 0 bases and J lost 4 bases. Per germline, CDR1 SGHRS and CDR2 YFSETQ. The CDR3 bases are TGCGCCAGCAGCTTGGGGACAGGGCTCGGCTATGGCTACACCTTC. Translation gives CASSLGTGLGYGYTF.

In its sample, this clone ranks as medium-sized (0.01 to 0.1%). The gene calls are TRBV28 and TRBJ1-2; unclear D gene. The CDR3 runs 12 residues. CDR1 MDHEN and CDR2 SYDVKM come from the germline V gene. The ends were cut back, 2 bases at V and 4 bases at J, with 5 bases in the middle. CDR3 nucleotides: TGTGCCAGCAGTTTAAGGCTCTATGGCTACACCTTC. Amino acids: CASSLRLYGYTF.

This CDR3 is CASSVNEGSGNKYF. The CDR3 coding sequence is TGTGCCAGCAGCGTTAATGAGGGGAGCGGGAATAAGTACTTC. The chain uses TRBV7-9 and TRBJ2-7; 7 nucleotides agree with TRBD2. The CDR3 has 14 residues. The ends lost 5 bases at V and 11 bases at J; junction bases unmatched: 15. CDR1 SEHNR and CDR2 FQNEAQ come from the germline V gene (reference sequence). Filled out from reference TRBV7-9 and TRBJ2-7, the complete variable domain reads DTGVSQNPRHKITKRGQNVTFRCDPISEHNRLYWYRQTLGQGPEFLTYFQNEAQLEKSRLLSDRFSAERPKGSFSTLEIQRTEQGDSAMYLCASSVNEGSGNKYFGPGTRLTVT.

The chain joins TRBV30 to TRBJ1-2, with 8 nucleotides matching TRBD1. CDR3 size: 14 residues. With 1 base clipped from V and 4 bases from J, the junction kept 5 bases outside the gene matches. Per germline, CDR1 GTSNPN and CDR2 SVGIG (reference sequence). The CDR3 region is CAWSAGQALYGYTF. The DNA of the CDR3 is TGTGCCTGGAGTGCGGGACAGGCCCTCTATGGCTACACCTTC.

V is TRBV19 and J is TRBJ1-2; possibly TRBD1 for D (6 bases). The germline V gene encodes CDR1 LNHDA and CDR2 SQIVND (reference sequence). V lost 4 bases and J 1 base, leaving 13 bases between the germline ends. This CDR3 is 15 amino acids long. This CDR3 is CASSTGESFNYGYTF. Here the CDR3 DNA reads TGTGCCAGTAGTACAGGGGAAAGCTTTAACTATGGCTACACCTTC.

The chain recombines TRBV7-2 with TRBJ2-1; D ambiguous. Trimming removed 4 bases from V and 1 base from J, with 5 bases in between. CDR3 length: 13 amino acids. The germline CDR1 and CDR2 sequences are SGHTA and FQGNSA. In DNA, the CDR3 is TGTGCCAGCAGCTCGGTTTCCTACAATGAGCAGTTCTTC. Translating gives CASSSVSYNEQFF.

The V and J genes are TRBV2 and TRBJ2-5, with unresolved D. The ends were cut back, 8 bases at V and 5 bases at J, with 15 bases in the middle. The V gene's germline CDR1 is SNHLY and CDR2 FYNNEI. The CDR3 sequence is 13 residues long. The CDR3 nucleotides are TGTGCCAGCGGCCAAGACCTGACGGAGACCCAGTACTTC. Its translation: CASGQDLTETQYF.

This clone was counted a single time. V and J are TRBV9 and TRBJ2-3; 10 bases line up with TRBD2. The CDR3 extends over 17 amino acids. Trimming removed 0 bases from V and 3 bases from J; junction bases left unmatched: 7. Per the germline V gene, CDR1 is SGDLS and CDR2 is YYNGEE. In nucleotides, the CDR3 is TGTGCCAGCAGCGTAGAAGGAGTAGCGGGAGGAACAGATACGCAGTATTTT. This gives the protein CASSVEGVAGGTDTQYF.

The chain joins TRBV30 to TRBJ2-4; D is perhaps TRBD1 (5 bases). The CDR3 covers 14 residues. Germline V CDR1 and CDR2: GTSNPN, SVGIG (reference sequence). V dropped 0 bases and J dropped 4 bases, with 10 bases sitting between them. The CDR3, as DNA: TGTGCCTGGAGTGTTAGGGGTAGTAAAAACATTCAGTACTTC. This encodes CAWSVRGSKNIQYF.

The chain employs TRBV6-5 and TRBJ2-3, with TRBD1 identical over 11 bases. V shed 6 bases, J shed 3 bases, and the junction held 5 bases outside the gene matches. CDR1 MNHEY and CDR2 SVGAGI come from the germline V gene. This CDR3 region has 15 residues. The DNA of the CDR3 is TGTGCCAGCAGGAGGGACAGGGGGTCGACAGATACGCAGTATTTT. Its translation: CASRRDRGSTDTQYF.

The chain couples TRBV2 to TRBJ1-5, with 11 bases matching TRBD1. V shed 5 bases, J shed 0 bases, and the junction held 6 bases outside the gene matches. Germline-derived CDR1 and CDR2 are SNHLY and FYNNEI. CDR3 size: 17 residues. The chain's CDR3 is CASSSGQGDHSNQPQHF. The CDR3 bases are TGTGCCAGCAGTTCGGGACAGGGGGATCATAGCAATCAGCCCCAGCATTTT.

This clone turned up a few times. This chain uses TRBV10-1 with TRBJ2-7, with 8 bases fitting TRBD1. The CDR3 spans 14 residues. Germline V gene lookup returns CDR1 WNHNN and CDR2 SYGVQD (reference sequence). The V and J ends lost 6 bases and 0 bases, in that order; junction bases with no gene match: 4. The CDR3 reads CASRDRASSYEQYF. The CDR3 nucleotides are TGCGCCAGCAGGGACAGGGCGAGCTCCTACGAGCAGTACTTC.

The chain is built from TRBV2 and TRBJ1-4, with TRBD1 matching 10 bases. Trimming removed 4 bases from V and 6 bases from J; junction bases left unmatched: 2. Germline V gene lookup returns CDR1 SNHLY and CDR2 FYNNEI. The CDR3 is 14 residues long. In nucleotides, the CDR3 is TGTGCCAGCAGTGGTGGGACAGGGGATGAAAAACTGTTTTTT. Its protein is CASSGGTGDEKLFF.

The DNA of the CDR3 is TGTGCCAGCTCACCACCGACCGACAGGGTGAGGGAAAAACTGTTTTTT. Its translation: CASSPPTDRVREKLFF. The V gene is TRBV18, the J gene TRBJ1-4; 7 bases are shared with TRBD1. Germline V gene lookup returns CDR1 KGHSH and CDR2 LQKENI. After removal of 0 bases from V and 8 bases from J, the junction contained 9 bases not matched to a gene. The CDR3 contains 16 residues.